The present T cell receptor (beta chain) was sequenced within a study of shared clonotypes between healthy human individuals. About the study: Samples came from two female and a few male donors aged 18 to 49.

Caucasian adults residing in Nashville, Tennessee made up all the donors. Per the germline V gene, CDR1 is SGHAT and CDR2 is FQDESV (reference sequence). The length of the CDR3 is 15 residues. Trimming took 5 bases from V and 10 from J, leaving 23 bases between them. Genomic DNA from each subset was divided evenly over several immunoSEQ plates. Clones were sequenced by immunoSEQ multiplex PCR, and TCRdb holds only the in-frame ones, with some missing. The data contain about 2.4 million clones, approximately 94% of them singletons. The sequence was obtained from a man between 18 and 29 years old in good health. V usage is TRBV11-1 and J usage is TRBJ1-2; D remains unclear. Sample: naive CD4+ T cells sorted from blood. Subset defined: CD45RA+ positively selected. This CDR3 reads CASSPTLGGSLFYTF. The DNA of the CDR3 is TGTGCCAGCAGCCCTACCCTGGGAGGGTCATTGTTCTACACCTTC.